Below, one TCR beta chain is given with its context. Its antigen has not been determined. Within one base of it there is no much larger clone, and no base qualities were kept. The donors belonged to the validation cohort of around 110 subjects, which was separate from the roughly 680-subject first cohort. Preparation of the library involved the immunoSEQ multiplex PCR assay. The paper's data handling went like this. A statistical classification framework was built for diagnosing cytomegalovirus status from the catalog of TCR beta chain sequences. TCRdb provides this immuneACCESS table in a form limited to in-frame rearrangements. Some clones are lacking; in checked studies, under half of them reflect an unresolved V gene, and why the rest are absent is not known. V, J and clone size are those of that table, while D and trimming were read from the DNA. Within this sample are some 120,000 clones, with approximately 81% of them counted one time only. The ten largest clones represent around 1.9% of the sample.

The sample is drawn from a study of cytomegalovirus exposure and HLA in healthy donors (TCRdb year 2017). Concerning the study at large: A later analysis indicated that the 95 to 150 validation repertoires were generated on the platform also employed for the roughly 720 repertoires of the first cohort. The study aimed to test whether signatures of past pathogen exposure could be identified by cataloging public T cell receptors. A separate validation cohort of approximately 130 different subjects was used in addition to the roughly 670-subject first cohort. High-throughput TCR immunosequencing, statistical association of individual TCRs with disease status, and machine learning were combined to predict cytomegalovirus infection status.

Paper-wide results and their limitations: All 130 or so repertoires were used to score co-occurrence in the validation cohort in a later analysis, because that analysis had no HLA typing for the cohort. Across donors, most TCR sequences were observed very rarely, whereas some public TCRs were present in many individuals. Three of the identified cytomegalovirus-associated TCR beta chains were confirmed in vitro to be specific for cytomegalovirus antigens. It was suggested by the authors that the approach could potentially be generalized to other disease states and immunological phenotypes. In the study, some 180 TCR beta chains were listed as associated with cytomegalovirus. The classifier was reported to diagnose cytomegalovirus status with high specificity and sensitivity in both the original and validation cohorts. A later analysis found that TCRs clustered in the first cohort also tended to co-occur in the 130 or so validation repertoires, with 94% of cluster scores above 0.

The CDR3 holds 14 amino acids from the cysteine to the phenylalanine. This entry keeps only the CDR3 DNA: 42 bases, framed from base 1. Germline trimming amounts to 7 bases on V and 2 bases on J, with 8 as the count of junction bases outside the gene matches. CDR1 MNHEY and CDR2 SVGAGI are derived from the germline V gene. What was sequenced was PBMCs. The chain employs TRBV6-5 and TRBJ2-7, and TRBD1 aligns with 7 junction nucleotides. This TCR was recovered from a woman aged 30 to 39 in good health and CMV-seronegative. The DNA reads as follows: TGTGCCAGCACCCGACTTGACAGGGCCTACGAGCAGTACTTC. This translates into CASTRLDRAYEQYF.